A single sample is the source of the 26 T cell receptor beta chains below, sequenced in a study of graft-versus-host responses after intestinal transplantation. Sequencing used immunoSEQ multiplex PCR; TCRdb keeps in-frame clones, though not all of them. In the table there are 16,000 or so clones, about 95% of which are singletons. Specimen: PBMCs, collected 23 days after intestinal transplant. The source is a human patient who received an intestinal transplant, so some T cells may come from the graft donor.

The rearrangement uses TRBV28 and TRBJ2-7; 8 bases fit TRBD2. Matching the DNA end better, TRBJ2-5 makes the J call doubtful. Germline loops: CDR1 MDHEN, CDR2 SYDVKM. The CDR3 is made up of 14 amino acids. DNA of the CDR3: TGTGCCAGCAGAGGAGCGGGAGAGAGAGAGACCCAGTACTTC. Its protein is CASRGAGERETQYF.

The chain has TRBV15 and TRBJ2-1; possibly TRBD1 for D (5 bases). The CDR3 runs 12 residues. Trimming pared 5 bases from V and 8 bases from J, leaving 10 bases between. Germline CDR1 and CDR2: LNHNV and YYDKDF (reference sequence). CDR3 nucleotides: TGTGCCACCAGCCCCGACAGTGATGAGCAGTTCTTC. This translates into CATSPDSDEQFF. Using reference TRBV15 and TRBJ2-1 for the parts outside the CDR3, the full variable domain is DAMVIQNPRYQVTQFGKPVTLSCSQTLNHNVMYWYQQKSSQAPKLLFHYYDKDFNNEADTPDNFQSRRPNTSFCFLDIRSPGLGDTAMYLCATSPDSDEQFFGPGTRLTVL.

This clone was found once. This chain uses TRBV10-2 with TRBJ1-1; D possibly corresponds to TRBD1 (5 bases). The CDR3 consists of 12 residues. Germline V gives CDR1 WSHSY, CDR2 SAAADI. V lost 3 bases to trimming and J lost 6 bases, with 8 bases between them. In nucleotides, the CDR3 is TGCGCCAGCAGTGATTCAGGGTCTGAAGCTTTCTTT. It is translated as CASSDSGSEAFF.

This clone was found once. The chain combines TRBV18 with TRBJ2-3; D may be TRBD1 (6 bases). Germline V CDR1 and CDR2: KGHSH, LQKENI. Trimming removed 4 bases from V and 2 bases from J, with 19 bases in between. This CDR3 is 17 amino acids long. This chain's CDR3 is CASSLTLGQGYTDTQYF. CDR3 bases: TGTGCCAGCTCACTTACCCTTGGGCAGGGGTACACAGATACGCAGTATTTT. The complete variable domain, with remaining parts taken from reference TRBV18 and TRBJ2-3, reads NAGVMQNPRHLVRRRGQEARLRCSPMKGHSHVYWYRQLPEEGLKFMVYLQKENIIDESGMPKERFSAEFPKEGPSILRIQQVVRGDSAAYFCASSLTLGQGYTDTQYFGPGTRLTVL.

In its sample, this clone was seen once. CDR3: CASSTENTEAFF. For the CDR3, the DNA is TGTGCCAGCAGTACAGAGAACACTGAAGCTTTCTTT. The V call is TRBV28, the J call TRBJ1-1; D ambiguous. Germline V gene lookup returns CDR1 MDHEN and CDR2 SYDVKM. The CDR3 totals 12 residues. Trimming shortened V by 5 bases and J by 1 base, and 5 bases separated the two germline ends.

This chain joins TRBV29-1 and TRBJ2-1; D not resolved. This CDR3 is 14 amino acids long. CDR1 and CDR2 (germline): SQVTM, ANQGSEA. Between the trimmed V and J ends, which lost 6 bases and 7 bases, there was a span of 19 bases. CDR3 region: CSVDGRLLDNEQFF. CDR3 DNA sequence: TGCAGCGTCGACGGACGTCTTCTTGATAATGAGCAGTTCTTC.

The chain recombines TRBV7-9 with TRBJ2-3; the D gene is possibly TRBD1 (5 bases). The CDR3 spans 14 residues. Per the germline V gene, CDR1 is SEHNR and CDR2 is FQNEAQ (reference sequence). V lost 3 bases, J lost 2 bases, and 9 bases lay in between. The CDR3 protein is CASSFDSITDTQYF. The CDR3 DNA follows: TGTGCCAGCAGCTTCGACAGTATCACAGATACGCAGTATTTT.

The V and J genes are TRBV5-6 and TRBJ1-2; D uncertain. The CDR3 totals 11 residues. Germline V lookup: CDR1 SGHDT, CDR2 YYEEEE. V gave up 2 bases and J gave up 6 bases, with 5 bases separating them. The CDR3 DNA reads TGTGCCAGCAGCTTTTCGGATGGCTACACCTTC. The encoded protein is CASSFSDGYTF.

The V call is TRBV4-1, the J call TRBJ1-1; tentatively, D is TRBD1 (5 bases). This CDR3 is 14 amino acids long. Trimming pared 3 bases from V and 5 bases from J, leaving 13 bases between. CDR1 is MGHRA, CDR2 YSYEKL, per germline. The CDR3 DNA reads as TGCGCCAGCAGCCACGAGTGGGGGGGGACTGAAGCTTTCTTT. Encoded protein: CASSHEWGGTEAFF.

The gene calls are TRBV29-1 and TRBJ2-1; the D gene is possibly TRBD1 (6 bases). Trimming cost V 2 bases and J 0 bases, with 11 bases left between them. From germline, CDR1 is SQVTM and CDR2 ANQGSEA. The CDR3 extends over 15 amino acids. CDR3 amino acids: CSVEPTGNSYNEQFF. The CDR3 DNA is TGCAGCGTTGAACCCACAGGGAACTCCTACAATGAGCAGTTCTTC.

This chain's CDR3 is CASSQEVEGYGYTF. CDR3 sequence (DNA): TGCGCCAGCAGCCAAGAAGTTGAAGGCTATGGCTACACCTTC. The chain carries TRBV4-1 and TRBJ1-2; D call uncertain. V was trimmed by 0 bases and J by 4 bases, leaving 9 bases between them. This CDR3 has 14 residues. Germline V gene data show CDR1 as MGHRA and CDR2 as YSYEKL.

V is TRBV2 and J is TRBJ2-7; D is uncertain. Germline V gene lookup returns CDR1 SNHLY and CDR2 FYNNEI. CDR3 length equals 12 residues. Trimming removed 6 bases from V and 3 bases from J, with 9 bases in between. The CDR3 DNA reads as TGTGCCAGCAGATCTATGAACTACGAGCAGTACTTC. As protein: CASRSMNYEQYF.

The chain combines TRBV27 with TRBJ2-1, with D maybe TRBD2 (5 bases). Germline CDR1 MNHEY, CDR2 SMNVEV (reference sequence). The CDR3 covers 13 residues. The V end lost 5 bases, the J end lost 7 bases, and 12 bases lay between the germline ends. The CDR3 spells CASSPPGVNEQFF. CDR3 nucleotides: TGTGCCAGCAGTCCCCCCGGGGTGAATGAGCAGTTCTTC.

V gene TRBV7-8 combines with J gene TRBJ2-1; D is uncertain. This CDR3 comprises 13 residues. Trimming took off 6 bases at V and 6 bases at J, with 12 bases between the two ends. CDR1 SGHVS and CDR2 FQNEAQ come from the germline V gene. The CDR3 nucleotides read TGTGCCAGCAGTGAGAATGTGGCCAATGAGCAGTTCTTC. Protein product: CASSENVANEQFF.

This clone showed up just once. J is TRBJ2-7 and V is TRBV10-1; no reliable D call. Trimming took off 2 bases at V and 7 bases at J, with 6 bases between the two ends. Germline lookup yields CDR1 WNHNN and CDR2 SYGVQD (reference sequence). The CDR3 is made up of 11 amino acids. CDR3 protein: CASSEGPEQYF. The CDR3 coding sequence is TGCGCCAGCAGTGAGGGGCCTGAGCAGTACTTC.

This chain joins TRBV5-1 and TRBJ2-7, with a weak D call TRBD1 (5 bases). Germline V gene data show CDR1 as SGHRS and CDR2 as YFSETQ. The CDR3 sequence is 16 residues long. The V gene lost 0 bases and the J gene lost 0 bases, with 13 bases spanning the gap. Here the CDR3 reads CASSLAERQPSYEQYF. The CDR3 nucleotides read TGCGCCAGCAGCTTGGCCGAGAGACAGCCCTCCTACGAGCAGTACTTC. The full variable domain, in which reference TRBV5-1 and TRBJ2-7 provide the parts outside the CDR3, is KAGVTQTPRYLIKTRGQQVTLSCSPISGHRSVSWYQQTPGQGLQFLFEYFSETQRNKGNFPGRFSGRQFSNSRSEMNVSTLELGDSALYLCASSLAERQPSYEQYFGPGTRLTVT.

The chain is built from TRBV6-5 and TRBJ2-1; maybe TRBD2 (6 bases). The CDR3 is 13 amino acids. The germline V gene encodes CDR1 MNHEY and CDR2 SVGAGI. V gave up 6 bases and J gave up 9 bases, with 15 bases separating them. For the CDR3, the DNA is TGTGCCAGCAGCCAGGGTGGGGGGTCTGAGCAGTTCTTC. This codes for CASSQGGGSEQFF.

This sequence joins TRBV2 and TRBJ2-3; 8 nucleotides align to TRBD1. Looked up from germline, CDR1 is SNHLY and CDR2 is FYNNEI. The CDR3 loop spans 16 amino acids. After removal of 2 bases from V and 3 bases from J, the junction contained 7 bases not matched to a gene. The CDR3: CASSEPGQVNTDTQYF. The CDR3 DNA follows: TGTGCCAGCAGTGAACCGGGACAGGTCAATACAGATACGCAGTATTTT.

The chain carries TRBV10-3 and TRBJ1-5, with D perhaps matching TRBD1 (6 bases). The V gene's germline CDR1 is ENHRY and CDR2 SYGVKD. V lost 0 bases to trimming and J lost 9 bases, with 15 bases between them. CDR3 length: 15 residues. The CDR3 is CAISESGQSPGPQHF. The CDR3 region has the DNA TGTGCCATCAGTGAGTCCGGACAGTCGCCCGGGCCCCAGCATTTT.

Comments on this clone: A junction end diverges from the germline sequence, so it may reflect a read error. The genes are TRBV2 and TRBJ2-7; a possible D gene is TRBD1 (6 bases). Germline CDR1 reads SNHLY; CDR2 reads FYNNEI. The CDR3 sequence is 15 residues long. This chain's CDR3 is CASSEAGQSSYEQCF. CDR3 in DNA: TGTGCCAGCAGTGAAGCTGGACAGAGTTCCTACGAGCAGTGCTTC.

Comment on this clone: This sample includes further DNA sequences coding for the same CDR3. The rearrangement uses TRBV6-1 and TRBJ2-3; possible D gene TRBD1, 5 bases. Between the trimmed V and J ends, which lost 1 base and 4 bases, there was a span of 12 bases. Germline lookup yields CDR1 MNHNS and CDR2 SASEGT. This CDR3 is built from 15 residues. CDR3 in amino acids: CASSEEALGPDTQYF. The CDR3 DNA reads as TGTGCCAGCAGTGAAGAAGCGTTGGGGCCAGATACGCAGTATTTT.

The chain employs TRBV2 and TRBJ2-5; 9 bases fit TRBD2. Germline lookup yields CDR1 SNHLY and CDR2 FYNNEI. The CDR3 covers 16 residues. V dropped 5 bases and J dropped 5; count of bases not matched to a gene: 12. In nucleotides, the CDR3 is TGTGCCAGCAGTAGGGGGGGACTAGCCCCTGGGGAGACCCAGTACTTC. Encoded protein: CASSRGGLAPGETQYF.

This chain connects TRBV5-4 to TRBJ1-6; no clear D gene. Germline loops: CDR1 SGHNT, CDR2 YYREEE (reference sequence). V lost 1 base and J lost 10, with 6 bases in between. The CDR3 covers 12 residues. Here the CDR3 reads CASSLPESPLHF. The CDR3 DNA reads TGTGCCAGCAGCTTGCCAGAATCACCCCTCCACTTT. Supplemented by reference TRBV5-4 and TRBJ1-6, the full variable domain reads ETGVTQSPTHLIKTRGQQVTLRCSSQSGHNTVSWYQQALGQGPQFIFQYYREEENGRGNFPPRFSGLQFPNYSSELNVNALELDDSALYLCASSLPESPLHFGNGTRLTVT.

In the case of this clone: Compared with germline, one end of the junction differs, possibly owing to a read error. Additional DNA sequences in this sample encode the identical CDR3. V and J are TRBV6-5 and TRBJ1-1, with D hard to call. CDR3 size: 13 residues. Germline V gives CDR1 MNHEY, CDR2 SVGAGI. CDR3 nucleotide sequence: TGTGCCAGCAGTTATACAGCGAACACTGAAGCTTTCTTC. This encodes CASSYTANTEAFF.

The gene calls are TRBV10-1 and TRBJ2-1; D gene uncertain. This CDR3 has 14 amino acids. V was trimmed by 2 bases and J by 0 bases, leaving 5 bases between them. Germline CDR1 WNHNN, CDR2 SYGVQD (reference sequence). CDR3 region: CASSEGDSYNEQFF. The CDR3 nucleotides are TGCGCCAGCAGTGAGGGAGACTCCTACAATGAGCAGTTCTTC.

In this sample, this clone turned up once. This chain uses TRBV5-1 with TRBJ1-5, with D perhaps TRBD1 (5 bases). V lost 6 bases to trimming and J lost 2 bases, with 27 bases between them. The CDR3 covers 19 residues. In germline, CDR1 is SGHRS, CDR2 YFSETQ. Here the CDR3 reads CASTIQFGANYSGNQPQHF. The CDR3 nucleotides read TGCGCCAGCACCATCCAATTCGGGGCCAACTATAGTGGCAATCAGCCCCAGCATTTT.